The 27 T cell receptor beta chains below come from one sample, sequenced in a study of T-cell reconstitution after alpha-beta-depleted transplantation in children. TCRbeta library preparation incorporated unique molecular identifiers. In TCRdb, the PCR reads were re-called with MiXCR into one record per CDR3 protein. The table lists some 830,000 distinct CDR3 sequences, 16% of them singletons. The sequences come from PBMCs, mostly from graft donor cells, collected 360 days after TCRalphabeta/CD19-depleted stem cell transplant. These receptors all come from a male patient between 5 and 17 years old who had a stem cell transplant for acute lymphoblastic leukemia, so the T cells may come from the graft donor.

The V gene is TRBV29-1, the J gene TRBJ2-3; D remains ambiguous. The CDR3 spans 14 residues. V dropped 5 bases and J dropped 2 bases, with 14 bases sitting between them. Germline-derived CDR1 and CDR2 are SQVTM and ANQGSEA. Here the CDR3 DNA reads TGCAGCGTTAGTCTGCGGAGTCACACAGATACGCAGTATTTT. Its translation: CSVSLRSHTDTQYF.

The rearrangement uses TRBV18 and TRBJ2-7, with TRBD2 matching over 13 bases. The CDR3 has 15 amino acids. CDR1 and CDR2 (germline): KGHSH, LQKENI. The junction had 4 bases not matched to a gene; V was cut back by 3 bases and J by 5 bases. The CDR3 sequence: CASSPGLAGANEQYF. CDR3 in DNA: TGTGCCAGCTCACCCGGACTAGCGGGAGCCAACGAGCAGTACTTC.

This clonotype showed up many times. The rearrangement uses TRBV5-1 and TRBJ2-1; D is perhaps TRBD1 (6 bases). The CDR3 covers 16 residues. V dropped 7 bases and J dropped 0 bases, with 17 bases sitting between them. CDR1 SGHRS and CDR2 YFSETQ come from the germline V gene. The CDR3 loop reads CASRSHQGSSYNEQFF. CDR3 nucleotides: TGCGCCAGCCGAAGCCACCAGGGGAGCTCCTACAATGAGCAGTTCTTC. The full variable domain, in which reference TRBV5-1 and TRBJ2-1 provide the parts outside the CDR3, is KAGVTQTPRYLIKTRGQQVTLSCSPISGHRSVSWYQQTPGQGLQFLFEYFSETQRNKGNFPGRFSGRQFSNSRSEMNVSTLELGDSALYLCASRSHQGSSYNEQFFGPGTRLTVL.

The gene calls are TRBV20-1 and TRBJ2-7; perhaps D is TRBD1 or TRBD2 (5 bases each). Trimming stripped 0 bases from V and 3 bases from J, with 12 bases between. The CDR3 runs to 14 residues. Per germline, CDR1 DFQATT and CDR2 SNEGSKA (reference sequence). The CDR3 DNA sequence: TGCAGTGCTAGAGATAGGGACCGATTCTACGAGCAGTACTTC. Its translation: CSARDRDRFYEQYF.

This clonotype was counted at least ten times. The chain joins TRBV27 to TRBJ2-5, with TRBD1 matching 10 bases. Trimming at V came to 5 bases and at J to 7 bases, leaving 7 bases not matched to a gene. The CDR3 has 14 residues. Germline V gene lookup returns CDR1 MNHEY and CDR2 SMNVEV (reference sequence). The DNA of the CDR3 is TGTGCCAGCAGTCCAGGGACAGGGGTGGGGACCCAGTACTTC. It encodes CASSPGTGVGTQYF.

This clonotype was seen only a few times. The V call is TRBV20-1, the J call TRBJ1-4; D is unresolved. The CDR3 contains 16 residues. Germline V gives CDR1 DFQATT, CDR2 SNEGSKA (reference sequence). Trimming stripped 3 bases from V and 1 base from J, with 15 bases between. The CDR3 protein is CSASRGFYVTNEKLFF. CDR3 nucleotide sequence: TGCAGTGCTAGTCGAGGATTTTACGTAACTAATGAAAAACTGTTTTTT.

The sample holds a few counts of this clonotype. This chain connects TRBV19 to TRBJ2-1; TRBD2 matches at 13 bases. Germline CDR1 and CDR2: LNHDA and SQIVND (reference sequence). CDR3 length: 15 residues. After removal of 4 bases from V and 9 bases from J, the junction contained 6 bases not matched to a gene. The CDR3 DNA is TGTGCCAGTAGTAGGACTAGCGGGAGCGGTGGTGAGCAGTTCTTC. Translated: CASSRTSGSGGEQFF.

The V gene is TRBV23-1, the J gene TRBJ2-7, with D perhaps matching TRBD2 (5 bases). TRBV23-1 is recorded as an ORF, its role being uncertain. This CDR3 is 16 amino acids long. V dropped 0 bases and J dropped 6 bases, with 18 bases sitting between them. The chain's CDR3 is CASSQSLPGVRGEQYF. CDR3 nucleotide sequence: TGCGCCAGCAGTCAATCGCTACCGGGCGTTCGGGGCGAGCAGTACTTC.

Many counts were recorded for this clonotype. J is TRBJ2-1 and V is TRBV5-1; a possible D gene is TRBD2 (6 bases). The germline CDR1 and CDR2 sequences are SGHRS and YFSETQ. V was cut by 0 bases and J by 6 bases, with 13 bases left in between. This CDR3 has 15 amino acids. CDR3 residues: CASSLAVAVSNEQFF. CDR3 nucleotide sequence: TGCGCCAGCAGCTTGGCCGTAGCGGTTTCCAATGAGCAGTTCTTC.

This clonotype occurred a few times. The rearrangement links TRBV5-1 to TRBJ2-7, with 7 bases aligning to TRBD2. The CDR3 length is 14 residues. V lost 4 bases and J lost 2; bases outside the gene matches: 6. CDR1 and CDR2 from the germline V gene are SGHRS and YFSETQ. The CDR3 sequence is CASSLWEGPYEQYF. CDR3 sequence (DNA): TGCGCCAGCAGCCTTTGGGAGGGGCCCTACGAGCAGTACTTC.

The genes are TRBV5-1 and TRBJ2-5; D perhaps matches TRBD1 (6 bases). Germline CDR1 reads SGHRS; CDR2 reads YFSETQ. This CDR3 has 16 residues. Trimming took 0 bases from V and 10 from J, leaving 22 bases between them. The CDR3 loop reads CASSLVVSGAEGLQYF. The CDR3 nucleotides are TGCGCCAGCAGCTTGGTTGTTTCAGGGGCGGAAGGGCTCCAGTACTTC.

This chain uses TRBV5-4 with TRBJ2-1; D remains ambiguous. This CDR3 region has 14 residues. Germline lookup yields CDR1 SGHNT and CDR2 YYREEE (reference sequence). V lost 0 bases and J 0 bases, leaving 4 bases between the germline ends. The CDR3 region is CASSLDLSYNEQFF. DNA for the CDR3: TGTGCCAGCAGCTTGGATCTCTCCTACAATGAGCAGTTCTTC.

The V and J genes are TRBV5-1 and TRBJ2-5; TRBD1 matches at 7 bases. Trimming at V came to 0 bases and at J to 1 base, leaving 6 bases not matched to a gene. The germline V gene has CDR1 SGHRS and CDR2 YFSETQ. This CDR3 is 16 amino acids long. CDR3 amino acids: CASSLVTGAIQETQYF. As DNA, the CDR3 is TGCGCCAGCAGCTTGGTTACAGGGGCCATCCAAGAGACCCAGTACTTC.

The chain is built from TRBV4-1 and TRBJ2-1; 10 bases agree with TRBD2. Germline loops: CDR1 MGHRA, CDR2 YSYEKL. With 5 bases clipped from V and 6 bases from J, the junction kept 10 bases outside the gene matches. The CDR3 sequence is 16 residues long. The CDR3: CASSKGGLAGANEQFF. CDR3 DNA sequence: TGCGCCAGCAGCAAGGGGGGCCTAGCGGGAGCCAATGAGCAGTTCTTC.

This clonotype has a handful of counts. This sequence joins TRBV19 and TRBJ1-5; TRBD1 might be the D (6 bases). The CDR3 contains 15 residues. The germline CDR1 and CDR2 sequences are LNHDA and SQIVND (reference sequence). V lost 5 bases, J lost 5 bases, and 16 bases lay in between. The CDR3 protein is CASSVFDRWDQPQHF. DNA for the CDR3: TGTGCCAGTAGTGTCTTCGACAGGTGGGATCAGCCCCAGCATTTT.

This clonotype appeared many times. V and J are TRBV12-3 or TRBV12-4 and TRBJ1-5; TRBD1 matches 7 bases. V lost 1 base to trimming and J lost 7 bases; unmatched junction nucleotides: 10. The CDR3 consists of 16 residues. DNA for the CDR3: TGTGCCAGCAGTTTAGGACAGGGAATATGGTCCCAGCCCCAGCATTTT. It yields the protein CASSLGQGIWSQPQHF.

The table lists this clonotype with a few counts. The chain links TRBV12-3 or TRBV12-4 to TRBJ2-1; 7 bases agree with TRBD2. CDR3 length equals 17 residues. V dropped 6 bases and J dropped 8; count of bases not matched to a gene: 19. The CDR3 is CASSFMGGTQRMDEQFF. CDR3 in DNA: TGTGCCAGCAGCTTTATGGGGGGGACCCAACGGATGGATGAGCAGTTCTTC.

This clonotype was picked up one time. The chain carries TRBV9 and TRBJ1-3; D unclear. V was clipped by 2 bases and J by 6 bases, with 15 bases between them. CDR3 length: 15 amino acids. Germline V CDR1 and CDR2: SGDLS, YYNGEE. CDR3 sequence: CASSVGGLEANTIYF. CDR3 bases: TGTGCCAGCAGCGTGGGAGGGTTAGAAGCAAACACCATATATTTT.

This chain links TRBV13 with TRBJ2-1; 10 nucleotides line up with TRBD1. V was clipped by 5 bases and J by 1 base; unmatched bases: 5. Germline CDR1 reads PRHDT; CDR2 reads FYEKMQ (reference sequence). The CDR3 is 16 amino acids. DNA of the CDR3: TGTGCCAGCAGCGACGGACAGGGGGATTCCTACAATGAGCAGTTCTTC. It yields the protein CASSDGQGDSYNEQFF.

The DNA for the CDR3 is TGTGCCAGCAGCTTATCAGCAGCGGGAGGGAGAAATGAGCAGTTCTTC. It codes for CASSLSAAGGRNEQFF. The chain couples TRBV7-9 to TRBJ2-1; 10 positions agree with TRBD2. The CDR3 runs 16 residues. CDR1 is SEHNR and CDR2 is FQNEAQ in the germline V gene (reference sequence). Trimming at V came to 2 bases and at J to 7 bases, leaving 8 bases not matched to a gene.

In its sample, this clonotype was seen a few times. J is TRBJ1-1 and V is TRBV20-1; TRBD1 matches at 8 bases. The ends lost 5 bases at V and 4 bases at J; junction bases unmatched: 12. CDR1 DFQATT and CDR2 SNEGSKA come from the germline V gene (reference sequence). This CDR3 comprises 15 residues. Here the CDR3 DNA reads TGCAGTGCTCCACGACAGGGGCGCGGTGTCACTGAAGCTTTCTTT. Translation gives CSAPRQGRGVTEAFF.

This clonotype was detected ten times or more. The rearrangement links TRBV12-5 to TRBJ2-5; D uncertain. The CDR3 is 12 residues long. V lost 1 base to trimming and J lost 5 bases, with 5 bases between them. Germline assignment: CDR1 LGHNT and CDR2 FRNRAP. The CDR3, as DNA: TGTGCTAGTGGTTTGGGTACGGAGACCCAGTACTTC. Protein: CASGLGTETQYF.

The chain links TRBV20-1 to TRBJ1-2; D not certain. The CDR3 has 11 residues. The V and J ends lost 6 bases and 4 bases respectively, with 9 bases between them. In germline, CDR1 is DFQATT, CDR2 SNEGSKA (reference sequence). The CDR3 reads CSALRGYGYTF. For the CDR3, the DNA is TGCAGTGCCCTGCGAGGCTATGGCTACACCTTC.

The chain recombines TRBV20-1 with TRBJ2-1; D uncertain. This CDR3 has 14 residues. Germline V gene sequence: CDR1 DFQATT, CDR2 SNEGSKA (reference sequence). V lost 1 base and J 8 bases, leaving 15 bases between the germline ends. The chain's CDR3 is CSARAVHEGHEQFF. In nucleotides, the CDR3 is TGCAGTGCTAGAGCGGTGCATGAAGGACATGAGCAGTTCTTC.

This clonotype was seen many times. This chain uses TRBV12-3 or TRBV12-4 with TRBJ2-3; TRBD2 matches at 7 bases. The CDR3 spans 14 residues. V trimming: 3 bases; J trimming: 6 bases; junction bases outside the gene matches: 6. CDR3 amino acids: CASSFGGSPDTQYF. CDR3 bases: TGTGCCAGCAGTTTTGGCGGGAGTCCGGATACGCAGTATTTT.

The sample holds a few counts of this clonotype. V and J are TRBV12-3 or TRBV12-4 and TRBJ1-2; 8 bases map to TRBD1. The CDR3 length is 13 residues. Losses at the gene ends were 6 bases for V and 5 bases for J; bases not matched to a gene: 5. CDR3 in amino acids: CASSTDRAYGYTF. The DNA of the CDR3 is TGTGCCAGCAGCACGGACAGGGCTTATGGCTACACCTTC.

The chain links TRBV4-1 to TRBJ2-7, with TRBD1 matching 12 bases. The CDR3 covers 16 residues. Germline CDR1 and CDR2: MGHRA and YSYEKL. The V segment lost 4 bases and the J segment 3 bases; nucleotides outside the gene matches: 7. DNA of the CDR3: TGCGCCAGCAGCCGGATCAGGGACAGGGGGCTCTACGAGCAGTACTTC. Translation gives CASSRIRDRGLYEQYF.